This TCR beta chain was sequenced in a study of blood T cell repertoires in COVID-19. Study overall: Material from acute and convalescent COVID-19 was sourced from the United States, Italy and Spain. PBMCs, B-cell-depleted T cells, or T cells provided the cDNA or gDNA that made up the material.

In the authors' workflow: Reference gene primers were amplified, and this amplification served to estimate nucleated cell counts. Here immunoSEQ multiplex PCR was the method, and the copy in TCRdb shows in-frame clones only, minus some. That table supplies the V and J calls and clone size; D and trimming were determined from the DNA. The data contain around 370,000 clones, around 91% of them seen just once; the ten biggest clones take up around 3.5%. From germline, CDR1 is SGHDN and CDR2 FVKESK. There are 15 residues in the CDR3. Trimming left V 4 bases short and J 3 bases short, with 13 bases between.

The sample was peripheral blood. This chain links TRBV14 with TRBJ1-3; no definite D call. This receptor was identified in a woman aged 18-30 years who had recovered from COVID-19. The CDR3 DNA sequence: TGTGCCAGCAGCCCCGCCAGGCGCTATGGAAACACCATATATTTT. This gives the protein CASSPARRYGNTIYF.